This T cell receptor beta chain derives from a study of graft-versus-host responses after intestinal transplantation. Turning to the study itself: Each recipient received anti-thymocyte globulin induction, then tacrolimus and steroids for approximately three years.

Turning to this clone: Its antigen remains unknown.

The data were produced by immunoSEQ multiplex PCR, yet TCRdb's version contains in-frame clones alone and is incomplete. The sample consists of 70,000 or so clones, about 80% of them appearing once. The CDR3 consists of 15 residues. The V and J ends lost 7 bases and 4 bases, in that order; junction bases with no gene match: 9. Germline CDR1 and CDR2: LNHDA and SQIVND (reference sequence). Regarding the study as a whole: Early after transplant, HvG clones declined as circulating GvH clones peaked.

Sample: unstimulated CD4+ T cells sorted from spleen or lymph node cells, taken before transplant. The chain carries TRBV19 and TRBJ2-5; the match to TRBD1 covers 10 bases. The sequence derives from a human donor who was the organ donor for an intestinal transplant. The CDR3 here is CASNPGQGLLETQYF. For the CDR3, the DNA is TGTGCCAGTAATCCGGGACAGGGGTTGTTAGAGACCCAGTACTTC.